This T cell receptor beta chain was documented in a study of blood T cell repertoires in COVID-19 (dated by TCRdb to between 2020 and 2021). Context from the whole study: Collaborator samples came from the United States, Italy and Spain and covered acute and convalescent phases of COVID-19. The prospective study material was composed of cDNA or gDNA derived from T cells, B-cell-depleted T cells, or PBMCs. Deeply sampled blood TCRbeta repertoires from subjects exposed to, actively infected with, or recovered from COVID-19 were included in the dataset. The repertoires were released in a freely available public database intended as a resource for research on the immune response to SARS-CoV-2. Samples came from the ongoing ImmuneRACE study (first 160 participants) plus 1,254 subjects from 6 global collaborators. The sample metadata nearly always contained a de-identified subject ID, COVID-19 status, age in years and sex. Where HLA class I and class II types were available, the types were taken from metadata supplied by the sample provider, not from assay-based typing.

Results and caveats for the whole study, not just this receptor: How much clinical and demographic metadata was included differed by source and by participant, and the metadata was provided uncurated.

This clone was found once. What this receptor recognizes is not known. Per-base qualities were not stored, and no clone one base away is much larger. TCRbeta CDR3 regions were amplified from genomic DNA using the immunoSEQ Assay, a bias-controlled multiplex PCR. The source study handled its data this way. Nucleated cell counts per sample were estimated from amplification of reference gene primers within the assay. To quantify the absolute abundance of each unique TCRbeta CDR3 rearrangement, sequence reads were collapsed and filtered. For each sample, productive Simpson clonality was calculated as the square root of Simpson's diversity index over productive rearrangements. TCRdb re-hosts the immuneACCESS table, in-frame sequences only. Its copies lack some clones; in the studies checked, an unresolved V gene accounts for under half of them, and the cause for the rest is not known. From that table come the V and J calls and clone size; the DNA was used to work out D and trimming. Here the sample has about 310,000 clones; about 90% occur a single time. Around 0.97% of the sample is taken by the ten largest.

V trim: 2 bases; J trim: 4 bases; unmatched bases: 6. There are 16 amino acids in the CDR3, from cysteine to phenylalanine inclusive. Just CDR3 DNA is preserved here, 48 bases in frame from base 1. In the germline V gene, CDR1 corresponds to SGHVS and CDR2 to FNYEAQ. In Seattle, one collaborating source enrolled patients while the infection was active and tracked those patients longitudinally over the course of disease. The collaborating institutions used their own protocols to collect whole blood in K2EDTA tubes. Collaborator samples were shipped for TCRbeta analysis as frozen whole blood, isolated PBMCs, or DNA extracted from either sample type.

The chain is assembled from TRBV7-6 and TRBJ2-5; 11 bases in between match TRBD1. The sequencing sample was made of peripheral blood. The sequence was collected from a woman between 40 and 55 years old with COVID-19, enrolled during active disease. Here the CDR3 is given as CASSLSGQGAGETQYF. The DNA reads as follows: TGTGCCAGCAGCTTATCCGGACAGGGGGCTGGAGAGACCCAGTACTTC.